This note documents a single TCR beta chain sequence. This sample is drawn from a study of blood T cells in healthy people across ages. Next came a second PCR, run for about 7 to 12 cycles, which used a sample-barcoded 5' primer along with a J-beta primer mix. TCRdb reprocessed the 5' RACE reads via MiXCR and lists one record per CDR3 protein. The sample lists approximately 1,000,000 distinct CDR3 sequences; under 45% were seen once. Between the trimmed V and J ends, which lost 6 bases and 3 bases, there was a span of 18 bases. CDR1 and CDR2 (germline): SGHAT, FQNNGV. The CDR3 extends over 15 amino acids.

The genes are TRBV11-2 and TRBJ2-7, with D possibly being TRBD2 (5 bases). The material sequenced was blood. The clonotype was recovered from a woman aged 55 to 70 in good health. The CDR3 region has the DNA TGTGCCAGCAGACCCTCTGGACTCCAACACTACGAGCAGTACTTC. Amino acids: CASRPSGLQHYEQYF.